This T cell receptor (beta chain) was identified in a study of cytomegalovirus exposure and HLA in healthy donors. A multiplex PCR was run with 60 Vbeta primers and 13 Jbeta primers. Clones were sequenced by immunoSEQ multiplex PCR, and TCRdb holds only the in-frame ones, with some missing. This sample has about 130,000 clones, with about 69% found just once. The V gene lost 4 bases and the J gene lost 4 bases, with 5 bases spanning the gap. Per the germline V gene, CDR1 is GTSNPN and CDR2 is SVGIG (reference sequence). The CDR3 contains 11 residues. Input material: PBMCs. The rearrangement joins TRBV30 to TRBJ1-3, with D perhaps matching TRBD1 (5 bases). The TCR sequence derives from a man younger than 45 in good health and CMV-seronegative. The CDR3 DNA reads TGTGCCTGGACAGGGGGAAACACCATATATTTT. Protein: CAWTGGNTIYF.